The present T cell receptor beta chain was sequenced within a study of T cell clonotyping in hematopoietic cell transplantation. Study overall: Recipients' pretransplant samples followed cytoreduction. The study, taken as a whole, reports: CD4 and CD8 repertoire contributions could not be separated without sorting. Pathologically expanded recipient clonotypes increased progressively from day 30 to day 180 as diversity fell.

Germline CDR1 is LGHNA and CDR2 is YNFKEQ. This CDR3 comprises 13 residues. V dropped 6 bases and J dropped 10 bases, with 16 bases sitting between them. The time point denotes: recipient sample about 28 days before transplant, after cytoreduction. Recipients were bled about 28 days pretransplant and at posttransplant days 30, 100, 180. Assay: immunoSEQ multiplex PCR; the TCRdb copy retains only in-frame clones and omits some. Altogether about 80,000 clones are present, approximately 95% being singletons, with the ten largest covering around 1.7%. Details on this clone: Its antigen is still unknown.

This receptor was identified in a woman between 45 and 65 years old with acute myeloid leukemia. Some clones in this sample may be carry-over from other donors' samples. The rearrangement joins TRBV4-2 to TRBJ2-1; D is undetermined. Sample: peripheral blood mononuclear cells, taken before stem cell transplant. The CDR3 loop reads CASRPTTGAEQFF. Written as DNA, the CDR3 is TGTGCCAGCAGACCAACTACCGGCGCCGAGCAGTTCTTC.